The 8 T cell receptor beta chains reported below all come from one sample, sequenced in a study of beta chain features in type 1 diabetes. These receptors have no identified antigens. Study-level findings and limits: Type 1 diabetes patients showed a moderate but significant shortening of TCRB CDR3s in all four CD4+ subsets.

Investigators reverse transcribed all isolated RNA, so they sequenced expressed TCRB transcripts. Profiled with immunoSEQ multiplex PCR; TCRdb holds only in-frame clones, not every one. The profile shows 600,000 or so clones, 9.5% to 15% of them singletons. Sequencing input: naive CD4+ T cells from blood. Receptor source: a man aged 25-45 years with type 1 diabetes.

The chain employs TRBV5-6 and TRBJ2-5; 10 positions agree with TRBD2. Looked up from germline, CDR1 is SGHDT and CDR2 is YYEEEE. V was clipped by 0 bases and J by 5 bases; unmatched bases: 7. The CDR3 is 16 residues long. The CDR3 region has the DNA TGTGCCAGCAGCTTGGTCAAGCGGGGGGGTCAGGAGACCCAGTACTTC. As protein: CASSLVKRGGQETQYF.

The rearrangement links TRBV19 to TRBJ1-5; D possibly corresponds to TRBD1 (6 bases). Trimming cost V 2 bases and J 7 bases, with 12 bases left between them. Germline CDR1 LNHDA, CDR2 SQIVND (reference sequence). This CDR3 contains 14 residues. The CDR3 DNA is TGTGCCAGTAGTATAACAGGGACGGGACAGCCCCAGCATTTT. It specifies CASSITGTGQPQHF.

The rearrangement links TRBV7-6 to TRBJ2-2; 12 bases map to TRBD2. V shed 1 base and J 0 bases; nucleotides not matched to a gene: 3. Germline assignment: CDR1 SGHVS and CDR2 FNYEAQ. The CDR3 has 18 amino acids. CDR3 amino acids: CASSLGLAGATNTGELFF. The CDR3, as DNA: TGTGCCAGCAGCTTAGGACTAGCGGGGGCTACGAACACCGGGGAGCTGTTTTTT.

Here the CDR3 reads CASSLGGTGPDTQYF. The CDR3 nucleotides read TGCGCCAGCAGCTTGGGGGGGACAGGCCCAGATACGCAGTATTTT. The chain recombines TRBV5-1 with TRBJ2-3; the match to TRBD1 covers 8 bases. In germline, CDR1 is SGHRS, CDR2 YFSETQ. This CDR3 is 15 amino acids long. V shed 0 bases, J shed 4 bases, and the junction held 4 bases outside the gene matches.

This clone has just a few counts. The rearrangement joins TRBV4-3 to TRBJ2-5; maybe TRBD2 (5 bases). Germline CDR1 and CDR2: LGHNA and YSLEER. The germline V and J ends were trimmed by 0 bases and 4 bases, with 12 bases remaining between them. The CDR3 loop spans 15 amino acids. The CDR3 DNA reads TGCGCCAGCAGCCAAGATGCGGGCCTGGGAGAGACCCAGTACTTC. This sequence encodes CASSQDAGLGETQYF.

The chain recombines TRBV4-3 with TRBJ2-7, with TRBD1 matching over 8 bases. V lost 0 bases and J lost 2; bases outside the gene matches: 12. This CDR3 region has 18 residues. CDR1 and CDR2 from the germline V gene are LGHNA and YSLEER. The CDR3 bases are TGCGCCAGCAGCCAAGACCATCCCGACAGGGGTGGACCCTACGAGCAGTACTTC. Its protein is CASSQDHPDRGGPYEQYF.

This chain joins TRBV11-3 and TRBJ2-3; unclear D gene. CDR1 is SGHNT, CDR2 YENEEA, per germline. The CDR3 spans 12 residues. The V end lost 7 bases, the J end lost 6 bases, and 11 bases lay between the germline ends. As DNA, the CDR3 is TGTGCCAGCACCAAAAGAGGTGATACGCAGTATTTT. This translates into CASTKRGDTQYF.

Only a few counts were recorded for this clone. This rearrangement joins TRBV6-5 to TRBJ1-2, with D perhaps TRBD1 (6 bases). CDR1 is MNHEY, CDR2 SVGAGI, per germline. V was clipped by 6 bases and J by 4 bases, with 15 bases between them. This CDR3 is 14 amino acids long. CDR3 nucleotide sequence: TGTGCCAGCAGCCTCCGGGACACATTCTATGGCTACACCTTC. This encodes CASSLRDTFYGYTF.